Given below is one TCR beta chain in context. Germline lookup yields CDR1 LGHNA and CDR2 YNFKEQ. V gave up 4 bases and J gave up 1 base; unmatched junction bases: 7. The CDR3 length is 16 residues. In the PCR, 60 Vbeta and 13 Jbeta primers were used. The assay was immunoSEQ multiplex PCR, and TCRdb's table has in-frame clones only and misses some. The sample records roughly 180,000 clones, roughly 83% being singletons. These data belong to a study of cytomegalovirus exposure and HLA in healthy donors. The source of this sequence is a boy younger than 18 in good health and CMV-seronegative. The chain employs TRBV4-2 and TRBJ2-7; 10 positions agree with TRBD1. Specimen: PBMCs. The CDR3 sequence is CASSLGQGQGSYEQYF. In nucleotides, the CDR3 is TGTGCCAGCAGCCTAGGCCAGGGACAGGGGTCCTACGAGCAGTACTTC.